One and the same sample provided the 19 T cell receptor beta chains below, sequenced in a study of blood T cell repertoires in COVID-19 (dated by TCRdb to 2020 to 2021). The method was the immunoSEQ multiplex PCR assay. Here the immuneACCESS table is served through TCRdb, limited to in-frame sequences with V and J called. Missing clones are a known gap in these copies; in checked studies unresolved V genes cover under half, and the rest lacks a known reason. Counted in this sample were a few hundred thousand clones; 70% to 90% of them appeared once. The ten biggest clones cover roughly 2.3% of the sample. Sequenced material: PBMCs or T cells enriched from blood (not recorded which). All receptors derive from a man aged 25-40 years who had recovered from COVID-19.

The rearrangement uses TRBV20-1 and TRBJ2-3, with 7 positions matching TRBD2. The ends lost 3 bases at V and 2 bases at J; junction bases unmatched: 8. Germline V CDR1 and CDR2: DFQATT, SNEGSKA (reference sequence). This CDR3 contains 15 residues. CDR3 sequence: CSASDSGEITDTQYF. The CDR3 DNA sequence: TGCAGTGCTAGTGACAGCGGGGAGATCACAGATACGCAGTATTTT.

V is TRBV5-1 and J is TRBJ1-1; D perhaps matches TRBD1 (6 bases). Deletions cut 4 bases from V and 6 bases from J, with 10 bases between. The CDR3 sequence is 12 residues long. Germline V gene sequence: CDR1 SGHRS, CDR2 YFSETQ. CDR3 nucleotides: TGCGCCAGCAGCGTAGGGGGTTCTGAAGCTTTCTTT. Translation gives CASSVGGSEAFF.

The chain carries TRBV9 and TRBJ1-3; the match to TRBD1 covers 8 bases. Germline assignment: CDR1 SGDLS and CDR2 YYNGEE. V gave up 4 bases and J gave up 8 bases; unmatched junction bases: 8. CDR3 size: 14 residues. The CDR3 sequence: CASSTTGAFDTIYF. The CDR3 nucleotides read TGTGCCAGCAGCACGACAGGGGCCTTTGACACCATATATTTT.

This clone has only one observation. The chain recombines TRBV5-1 with TRBJ2-3; 7 nucleotides agree with TRBD1. V gave up 2 bases and J gave up 1 base; unmatched junction bases: 4. Germline V gene data show CDR1 as SGHRS and CDR2 as YFSETQ. This CDR3 is built from 15 residues. CDR3 residues: CASSFWDRGTDTQYF. The CDR3 nucleotides read TGCGCCAGCAGCTTTTGGGACAGAGGCACAGATACGCAGTATTTT.

The chain has TRBV29-1 and TRBJ1-1; 12 positions agree with TRBD1. This CDR3 spans 13 amino acids. V lost 6 bases and J lost 4; bases outside the gene matches: 3. CDR1 and CDR2 (germline): SQVTM, ANQGSEA. CDR3: CSVGGQGATEAFF. The DNA of the CDR3 is TGCAGCGTGGGGGGACAGGGGGCCACTGAAGCTTTCTTT.

The chain combines TRBV30 with TRBJ1-1; 8 bases are a match to TRBD1. V dropped 0 bases and J dropped 8; count of bases not matched to a gene: 20. From germline, CDR1 is GTSNPN and CDR2 SVGIG (reference sequence). The CDR3 has 18 amino acids. The chain's CDR3 is CAWSVVFRGRWGSLEAFF. CDR3 nucleotides: TGTGCCTGGAGTGTGGTTTTCAGGGGGCGGTGGGGATCACTAGAAGCTTTCTTT.

V gene TRBV4-3 combines with J gene TRBJ1-3, with D tentatively TRBD1 (5 bases). The CDR3 has 11 residues. Trimming cost V 3 bases and J 12 bases, with 9 bases left between them. Germline CDR1 LGHNA, CDR2 YSLEER. CDR3 nucleotide sequence: TGCGCCAGCAGCCAGGGGGGAATCATATATTTT. It encodes CASSQGGIIYF.

This clone occurred once. The chain's CDR3 is CASSFLGVGDTQYF. As DNA, the CDR3 is TGTGCCAGCAGCTTTCTAGGGGTAGGGGATACGCAGTATTTT. V and J are TRBV5-4 and TRBJ2-3; D possibly corresponds to TRBD1 (5 bases). CDR1 and CDR2 (germline): SGHNT, YYREEE (reference sequence). The CDR3 runs 14 residues. Trimming stripped 2 bases from V and 6 bases from J, with 13 bases between. Using reference TRBV5-4 and TRBJ2-3 for the parts outside the CDR3, the full variable domain is ETGVTQSPTHLIKTRGQQVTLRCSSQSGHNTVSWYQQALGQGPQFIFQYYREEENGRGNFPPRFSGLQFPNYSSELNVNALELDDSALYLCASSFLGVGDTQYFGPGTRLTVL.

A single count supports this clone. The V and J genes are TRBV5-1 and TRBJ1-4; 8 positions agree with TRBD1. The CDR3 length is 15 residues. Germline-derived CDR1 and CDR2 are SGHRS and YFSETQ. Losses at the gene ends were 4 bases for V and 7 bases for J; bases not matched to a gene: 9. The CDR3 nucleotides are TGCGCCAGCAGCCCAAACGGACAGGGAGGTGAAAAACTGTTTTTT. It yields the protein CASSPNGQGGEKLFF.

This sequence joins TRBV19 and TRBJ2-5; TRBD1 might be the D (5 bases). In germline, CDR1 is LNHDA, CDR2 SQIVND (reference sequence). The CDR3 consists of 13 residues. V dropped 6 bases and J dropped 5 bases, with 13 bases sitting between them. DNA for the CDR3: TGTGCCAGTAGCGAACAGGACGGGGAGACCCAGTACTTC. Translation gives CASSEQDGETQYF.

CDR3: CASSEGGSNQPQHF. The CDR3 DNA follows: TGTGCCAGCAGCGAGGGGGGGAGCAATCAGCCCCAGCATTTT. This chain joins TRBV28 and TRBJ1-5, with a tentative D call TRBD1 (6 bases). V was pared by 6 bases and J by 1 base, with 10 bases between. The CDR3 is 14 residues long. Per germline, CDR1 MDHEN and CDR2 SYDVKM.

The chain couples TRBV7-9 to TRBJ1-1; 9 bases align to TRBD1. Trimming removed 5 bases from V and 5 bases from J; junction bases left unmatched: 6. This CDR3 region has 14 residues. CDR1 and CDR2 from the germline V gene are SEHNR and FQNEAQ (reference sequence). CDR3 loop: CASSAQGAGTEAFF. In DNA, the CDR3 is TGTGCCAGCAGCGCACAGGGGGCGGGAACTGAAGCTTTCTTT.

This sequence joins TRBV19 and TRBJ1-2; D is perhaps TRBD1 (6 bases). The V end lost 6 bases, the J end lost 14 bases, and 16 bases lay between the germline ends. Germline V gene sequence: CDR1 LNHDA, CDR2 SQIVND (reference sequence). The CDR3 covers 11 residues. CDR3 bases: TGTGCCAGTAGAAGGGGCAGGGACAAGACCTTC. It translates to CASRRGRDKTF.

The chain links TRBV6-5 to TRBJ2-1, with 9 nucleotides matching TRBD1. The V gene's germline CDR1 is MNHEY and CDR2 SVGAGI. The CDR3 contains 14 residues. The J segment lost 4 bases and the V segment lost 11 bases, leaving 9 bases of the junction unmatched. CDR3 nucleotide sequence: TGTGCCGCCTCTAGACAGGGGGAATACAATGAGCAGTTCTTC. This gives the protein CAASRQGEYNEQFF.

The genes are TRBV7-3 and TRBJ2-3; D is unclear. Germline-derived CDR1 and CDR2 are SGHTA and FQGTGA. V gave up 2 bases and J gave up 2 bases, with 5 bases separating them. The CDR3 covers 13 residues. In nucleotides, the CDR3 is TGTGCCAGCAGCTTAGTTTACACAGATACGCAGTATTTT. This codes for CASSLVYTDTQYF. Full variable domain (remainder filled in from reference TRBV7-3 and TRBJ2-3): GAGVSQTPSNKVTEKGKYVELRCDPISGHTALYWYRQSLGQGPEFLIYFQGTGAADDSGLPNDRFFAVRPEGSVSTLKIQRTERGDSAVYLCASSLVYTDTQYFGPGTRLTVL.

V is TRBV4-3 and J is TRBJ1-3; 8 bases are shared with TRBD1. The trim removed 1 base at V and 3 bases at J, leaving 8 bases unmatched. The CDR3 is 17 amino acids. Germline lookup yields CDR1 LGHNA and CDR2 YSLEER. The CDR3 DNA sequence: TGCGCCAGCAGCCAAGGAACCGGGACAGGAAGTGGAAACACCATATATTTT. It codes for CASSQGTGTGSGNTIYF.

The chain recombines TRBV5-4 with TRBJ2-1; 9 bases map to TRBD2. The germline CDR1 and CDR2 sequences are SGHNT and YYREEE (reference sequence). V was pared by 2 bases and J by 5 bases, with 5 bases of the junction left unmatched. The CDR3 extends over 15 amino acids. The CDR3 DNA sequence: TGTGCCAGCAGCTTAATTGCGGGGGGGAACAATGAGCAGTTCTTC. Its protein is CASSLIAGGNNEQFF.

V gene TRBV5-1 combines with J gene TRBJ1-4; D remains unclear. Trimming shortened V by 4 bases and J by 0 bases, and 19 bases separated the two germline ends. The length of the CDR3 is 18 residues. Germline V gene sequence: CDR1 SGHRS, CDR2 YFSETQ. The CDR3 sequence: CASSPGRTAVATNEKLFF. The CDR3, as DNA: TGCGCCAGCAGCCCAGGACGGACTGCGGTTGCAACTAATGAAAAACTGTTTTTT.

The genes are TRBV4-2 and TRBJ2-7, with a weak D call TRBD1 (6 bases). V was trimmed by 1 base and J by 3 bases, leaving 19 bases between them. The germline gives CDR1 LGHNA, CDR2 YNFKEQ. This CDR3 spans 17 amino acids. The CDR3 loop is CASSQASGDGGGYEQYF. The CDR3 bases are TGTGCCAGCAGCCAAGCGTCAGGGGACGGCGGAGGCTACGAGCAGTACTTC.